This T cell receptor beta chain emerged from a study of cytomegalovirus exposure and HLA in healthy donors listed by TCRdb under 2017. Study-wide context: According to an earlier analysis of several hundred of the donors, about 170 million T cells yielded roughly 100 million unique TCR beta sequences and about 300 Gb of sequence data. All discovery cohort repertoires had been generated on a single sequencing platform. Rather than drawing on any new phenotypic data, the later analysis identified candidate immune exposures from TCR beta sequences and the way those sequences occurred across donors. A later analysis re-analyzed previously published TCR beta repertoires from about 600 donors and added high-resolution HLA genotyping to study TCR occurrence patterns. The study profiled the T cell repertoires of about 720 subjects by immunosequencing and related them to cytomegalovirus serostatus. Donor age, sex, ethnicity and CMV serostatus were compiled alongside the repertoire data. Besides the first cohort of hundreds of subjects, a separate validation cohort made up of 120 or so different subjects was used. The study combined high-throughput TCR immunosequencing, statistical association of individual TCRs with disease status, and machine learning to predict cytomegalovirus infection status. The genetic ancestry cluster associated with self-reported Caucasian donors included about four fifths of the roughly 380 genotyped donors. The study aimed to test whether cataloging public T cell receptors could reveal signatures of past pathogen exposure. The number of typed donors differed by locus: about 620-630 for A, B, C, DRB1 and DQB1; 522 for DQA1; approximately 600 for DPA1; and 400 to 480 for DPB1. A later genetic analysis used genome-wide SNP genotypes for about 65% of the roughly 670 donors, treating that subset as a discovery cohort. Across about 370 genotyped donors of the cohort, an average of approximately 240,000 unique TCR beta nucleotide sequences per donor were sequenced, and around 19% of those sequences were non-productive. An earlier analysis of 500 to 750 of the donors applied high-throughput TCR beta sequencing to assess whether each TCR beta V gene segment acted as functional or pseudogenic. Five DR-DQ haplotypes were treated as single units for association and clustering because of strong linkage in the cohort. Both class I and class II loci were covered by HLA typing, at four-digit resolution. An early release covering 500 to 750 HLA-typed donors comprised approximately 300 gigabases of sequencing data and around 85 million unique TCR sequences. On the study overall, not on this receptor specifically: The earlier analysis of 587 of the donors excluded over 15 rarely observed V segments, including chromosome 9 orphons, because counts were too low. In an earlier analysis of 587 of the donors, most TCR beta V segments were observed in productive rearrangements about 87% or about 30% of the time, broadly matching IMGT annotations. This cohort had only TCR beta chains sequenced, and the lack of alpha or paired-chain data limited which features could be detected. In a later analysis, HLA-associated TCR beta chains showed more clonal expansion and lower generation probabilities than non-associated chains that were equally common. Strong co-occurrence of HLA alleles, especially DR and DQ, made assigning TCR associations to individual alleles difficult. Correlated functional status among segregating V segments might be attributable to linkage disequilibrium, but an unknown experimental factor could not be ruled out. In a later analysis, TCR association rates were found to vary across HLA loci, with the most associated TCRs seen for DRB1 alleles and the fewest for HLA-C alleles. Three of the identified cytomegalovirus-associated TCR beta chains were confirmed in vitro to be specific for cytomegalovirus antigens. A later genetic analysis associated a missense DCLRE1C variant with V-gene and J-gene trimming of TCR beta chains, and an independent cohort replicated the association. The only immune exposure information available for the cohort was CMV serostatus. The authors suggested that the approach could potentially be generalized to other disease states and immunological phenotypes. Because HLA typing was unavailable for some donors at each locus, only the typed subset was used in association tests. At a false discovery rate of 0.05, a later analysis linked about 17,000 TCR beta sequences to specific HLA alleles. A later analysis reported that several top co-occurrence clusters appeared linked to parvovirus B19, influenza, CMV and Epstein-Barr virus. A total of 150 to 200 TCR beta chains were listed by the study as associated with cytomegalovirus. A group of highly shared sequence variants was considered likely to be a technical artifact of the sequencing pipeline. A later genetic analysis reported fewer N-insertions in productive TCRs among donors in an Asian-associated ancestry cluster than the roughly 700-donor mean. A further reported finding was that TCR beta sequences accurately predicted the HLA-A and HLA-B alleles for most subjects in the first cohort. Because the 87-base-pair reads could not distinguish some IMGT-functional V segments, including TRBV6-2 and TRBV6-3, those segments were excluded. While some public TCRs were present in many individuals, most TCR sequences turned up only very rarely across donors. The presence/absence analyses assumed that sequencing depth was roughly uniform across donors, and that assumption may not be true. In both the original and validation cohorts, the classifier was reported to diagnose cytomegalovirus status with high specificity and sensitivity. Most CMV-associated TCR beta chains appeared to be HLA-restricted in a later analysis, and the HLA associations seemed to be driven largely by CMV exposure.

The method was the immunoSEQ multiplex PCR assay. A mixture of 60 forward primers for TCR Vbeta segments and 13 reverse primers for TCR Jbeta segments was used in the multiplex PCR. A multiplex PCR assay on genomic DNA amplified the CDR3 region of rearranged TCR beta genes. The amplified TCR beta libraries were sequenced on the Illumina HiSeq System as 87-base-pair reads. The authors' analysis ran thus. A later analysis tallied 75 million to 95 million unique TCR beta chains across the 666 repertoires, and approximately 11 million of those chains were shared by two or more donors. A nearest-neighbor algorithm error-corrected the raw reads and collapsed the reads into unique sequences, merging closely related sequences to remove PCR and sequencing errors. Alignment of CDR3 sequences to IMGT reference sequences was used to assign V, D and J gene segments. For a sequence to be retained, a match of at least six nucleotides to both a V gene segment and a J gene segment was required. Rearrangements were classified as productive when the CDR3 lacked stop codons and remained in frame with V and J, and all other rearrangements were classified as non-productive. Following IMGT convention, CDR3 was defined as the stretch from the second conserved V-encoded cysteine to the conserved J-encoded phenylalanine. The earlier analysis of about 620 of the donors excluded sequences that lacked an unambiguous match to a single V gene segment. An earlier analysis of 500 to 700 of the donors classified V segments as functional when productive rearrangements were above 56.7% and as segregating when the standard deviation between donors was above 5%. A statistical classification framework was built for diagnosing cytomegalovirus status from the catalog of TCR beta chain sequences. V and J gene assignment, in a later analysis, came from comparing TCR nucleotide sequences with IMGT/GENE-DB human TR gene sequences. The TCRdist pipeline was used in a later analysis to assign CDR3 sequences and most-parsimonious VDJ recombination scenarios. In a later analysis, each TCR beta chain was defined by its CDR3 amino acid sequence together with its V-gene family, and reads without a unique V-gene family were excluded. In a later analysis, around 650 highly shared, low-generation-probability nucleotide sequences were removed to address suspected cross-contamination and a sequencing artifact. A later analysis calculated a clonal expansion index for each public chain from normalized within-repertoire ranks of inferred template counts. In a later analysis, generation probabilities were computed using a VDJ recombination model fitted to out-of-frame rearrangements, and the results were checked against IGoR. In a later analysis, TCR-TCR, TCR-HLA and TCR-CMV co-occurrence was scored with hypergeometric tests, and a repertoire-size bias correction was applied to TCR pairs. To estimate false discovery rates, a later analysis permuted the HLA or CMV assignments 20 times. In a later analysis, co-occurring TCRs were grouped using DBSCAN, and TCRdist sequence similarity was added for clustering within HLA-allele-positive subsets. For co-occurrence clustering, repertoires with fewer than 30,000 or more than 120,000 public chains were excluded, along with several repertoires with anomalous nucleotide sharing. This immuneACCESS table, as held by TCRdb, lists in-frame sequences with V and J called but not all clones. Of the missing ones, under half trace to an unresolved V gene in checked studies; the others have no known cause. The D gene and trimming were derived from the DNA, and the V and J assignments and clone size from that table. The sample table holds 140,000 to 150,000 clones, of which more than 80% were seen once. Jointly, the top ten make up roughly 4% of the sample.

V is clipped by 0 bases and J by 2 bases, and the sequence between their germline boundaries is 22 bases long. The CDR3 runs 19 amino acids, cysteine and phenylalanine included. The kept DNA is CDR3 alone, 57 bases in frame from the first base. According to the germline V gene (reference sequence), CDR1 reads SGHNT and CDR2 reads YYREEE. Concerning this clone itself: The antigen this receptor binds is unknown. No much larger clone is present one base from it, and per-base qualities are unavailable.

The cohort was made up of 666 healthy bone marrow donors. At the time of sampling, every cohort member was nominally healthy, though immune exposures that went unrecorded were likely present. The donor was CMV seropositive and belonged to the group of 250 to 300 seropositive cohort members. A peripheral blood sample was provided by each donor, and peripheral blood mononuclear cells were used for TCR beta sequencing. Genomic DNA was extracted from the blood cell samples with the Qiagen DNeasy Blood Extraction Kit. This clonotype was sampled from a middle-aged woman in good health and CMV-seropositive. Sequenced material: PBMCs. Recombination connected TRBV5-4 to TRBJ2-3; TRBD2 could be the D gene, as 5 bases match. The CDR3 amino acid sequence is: CASSLVLGRAMVFTDTQYF. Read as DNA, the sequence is TGTGCCAGCAGCTTGGTCCTCGGGCGGGCCATGGTTTTCACAGATACGCAGTATTTT.